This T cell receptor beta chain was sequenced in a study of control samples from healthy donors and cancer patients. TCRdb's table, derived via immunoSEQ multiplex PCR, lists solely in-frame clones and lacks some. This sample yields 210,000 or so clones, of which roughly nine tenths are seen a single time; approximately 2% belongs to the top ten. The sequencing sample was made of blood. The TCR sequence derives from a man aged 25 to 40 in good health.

CDR3 DNA: TGTGCCATATCGGACAGCTACAATGAGCAGTTCTTC. Its translation: CAISDSYNEQFF. This chain links TRBV10-3 with TRBJ2-1; possible D gene TRBD1, 6 bases. V lost 9 bases and J lost 3, with 9 bases in between. The CDR3 length is 12 residues. Germline values: CDR1 ENHRY, CDR2 SYGVKD.